One TCR beta chain is described in this entry. Antigen: not known. The data were taken from a study of cytomegalovirus exposure and HLA in healthy donors. Study conclusions and caveats: By HLA locus, TCR association rates varied in a later analysis, with DRB1 showing the most and HLA-C the fewest. Earlier findings revealed that most TCR beta V segments proved productive either about 90% or about 30% of the time.

PCR amplification relied on 60 Vbeta primers (plus 13 Jbeta primers). This table comes from immunoSEQ multiplex PCR, and its TCRdb copy is limited to in-frame clones, with some not included. The sample shows 210,000 or so clones, roughly 79% of them seen only once. The length of the CDR3 is 14 residues. From germline, CDR1 is SGHAT and CDR2 FQNNGV. Trimming removed 5 bases at V and 5 bases at J, with 15 bases between. The genes are TRBV11-2 and TRBJ2-5, with TRBD1 as a possible D gene (7 bases). This sequence was found in a middle-aged woman in good health and CMV-seronegative. Sequenced: PBMCs. The CDR3 sequence: CASSLAGGPETQYF. CDR3 in DNA: TGTGCCAGCAGCCTAGCAGGGGGGCCGGAGACCCAGTACTTC.